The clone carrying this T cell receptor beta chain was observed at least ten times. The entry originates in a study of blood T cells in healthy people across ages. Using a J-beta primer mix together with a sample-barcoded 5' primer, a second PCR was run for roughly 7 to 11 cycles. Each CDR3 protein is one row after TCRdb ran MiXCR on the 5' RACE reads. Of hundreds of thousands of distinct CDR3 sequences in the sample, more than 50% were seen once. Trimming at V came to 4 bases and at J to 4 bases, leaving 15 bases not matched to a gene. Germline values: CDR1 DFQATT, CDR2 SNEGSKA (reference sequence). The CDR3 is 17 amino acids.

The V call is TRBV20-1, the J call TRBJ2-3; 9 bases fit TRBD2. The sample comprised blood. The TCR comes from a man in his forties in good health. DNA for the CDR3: TGCAGTGCTACTACTCTCGAACCGGGACTAGCCCCAGATACGCAGTATTTT. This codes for CSATTLEPGLAPDTQYF.